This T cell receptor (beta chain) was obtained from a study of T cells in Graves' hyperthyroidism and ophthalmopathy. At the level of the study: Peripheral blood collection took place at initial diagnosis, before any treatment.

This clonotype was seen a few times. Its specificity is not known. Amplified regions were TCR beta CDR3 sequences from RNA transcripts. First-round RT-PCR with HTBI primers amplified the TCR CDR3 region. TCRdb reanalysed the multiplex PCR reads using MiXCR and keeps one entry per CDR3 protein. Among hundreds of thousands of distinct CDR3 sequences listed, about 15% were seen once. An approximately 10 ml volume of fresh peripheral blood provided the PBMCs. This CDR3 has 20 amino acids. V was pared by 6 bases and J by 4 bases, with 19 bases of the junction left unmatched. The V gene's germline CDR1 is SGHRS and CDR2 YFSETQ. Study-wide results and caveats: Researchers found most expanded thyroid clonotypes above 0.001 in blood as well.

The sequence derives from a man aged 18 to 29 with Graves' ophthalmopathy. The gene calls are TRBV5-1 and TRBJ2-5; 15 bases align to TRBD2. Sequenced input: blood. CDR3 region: CASNPGLAGGQIWGGETQYF. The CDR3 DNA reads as TGCGCCAGCAACCCGGGACTAGCGGGAGGACAAATATGGGGGGGAGAGACCCAGTACTTC.